This TCR beta chain was identified during a study of blood T cell repertoires in COVID-19. For the study at large: T cells, B-cell-depleted T cells, or PBMCs supplied cDNA or gDNA.

The germline V gene has CDR1 SGHTA and CDR2 FQGNSA. The V end lost 7 bases, the J end lost 2 bases, and 4 bases lay between the germline ends. This CDR3 is 11 amino acids long. Clones were sequenced by immunoSEQ multiplex PCR, and TCRdb holds only the in-frame ones, with some missing. In the table there are 250,000 to 300,000 clones, roughly 90% of which are singletons. The chain links TRBV7-2 to TRBJ2-3, with D uncertain. This receptor was identified in a woman in her twenties or thirties with COVID-19, enrolled during active disease. What was sequenced was peripheral blood. CDR3 DNA sequence: TGTGCCAGCACCTACACAGATACGCAGTATTTT. Translating gives CASTYTDTQYF.